This T cell receptor (beta chain) was observed in a study of CD8+CD57+ T cells in acquired aplastic anemia. Study context: Quantities of DNA derived from sorted CD4+ and CD8+ cells averaged approximately 3 ug. Study findings and constraints: Researchers report that some 31 CD8+ CDR3 sequences appeared in both patients and controls.

Notes on this clonotype: What it binds is unknown.

From germline, CDR1 is MNHEY and CDR2 SVGAGI. This CDR3 region has 16 residues. Germline trimming cut 3 bases from V and 3 bases from J; bases unmatched to any gene: 5. Profiling that covered TCR beta VDJ and CDR3 relied on genomic DNA as its template. TCRdb itself ran the reads through MiXCR, one entry per CDR3 protein. The top ten clones hold around a third of a sample with about 110,000 distinct CDR3 sequences, 40% to 65% of them seen once. The TCR sequence derives from a human donor in good health, serving as a control. The V and J genes are TRBV6-5 and TRBJ2-2; TRBD2 matches at 9 bases. The material sequenced was sorted CD4+, CD8+, or CD8+CD57+ T cells (not recorded which) from PBMCs. The CDR3 nucleotides are TGTGCCAGCAGTTATAATAGCGGGAGATACACCGGGGAGCTGTTTTTT. Its protein is CASSYNSGRYTGELFF.